The clone carrying this T cell receptor (beta chain) was detected a few times. Its target is not known. The germline gives CDR1 SGHVS, CDR2 FNYEAQ. CDR3 size: 13 residues. The V end was cut by 1 base, the J end by 7 bases, with 8 bases between. This library used around 400 ng RNA and molecular barcoded adaptors spanning alpha/delta and beta/gamma chains. Each CDR3 protein gets one entry after TCRdb re-called the reads with MiXCR. The sample yields about 57,000 distinct CDR3 sequences, less than 25% seen once. The data belong to a study of read filtering for tumor transcriptome and immune sequencing. Study-wide points: Approximately 80% of IR-seq clonotypes had one read, totaling about 3.5% of reads; RNA-seq: 74.6% and 44.6%.

The TCR was taken from a donor aged 40 or over with multiple myeloma. The chain uses TRBV7-6 and TRBJ2-1, with unresolved D. The sample comprised a population of CD138-negative cells sorted from bone marrow. Here the CDR3 reads CASSLVWQNEQFF. In nucleotides, the CDR3 is TGTGCCAGCAGCTTAGTTTGGCAGAATGAGCAGTTCTTC.